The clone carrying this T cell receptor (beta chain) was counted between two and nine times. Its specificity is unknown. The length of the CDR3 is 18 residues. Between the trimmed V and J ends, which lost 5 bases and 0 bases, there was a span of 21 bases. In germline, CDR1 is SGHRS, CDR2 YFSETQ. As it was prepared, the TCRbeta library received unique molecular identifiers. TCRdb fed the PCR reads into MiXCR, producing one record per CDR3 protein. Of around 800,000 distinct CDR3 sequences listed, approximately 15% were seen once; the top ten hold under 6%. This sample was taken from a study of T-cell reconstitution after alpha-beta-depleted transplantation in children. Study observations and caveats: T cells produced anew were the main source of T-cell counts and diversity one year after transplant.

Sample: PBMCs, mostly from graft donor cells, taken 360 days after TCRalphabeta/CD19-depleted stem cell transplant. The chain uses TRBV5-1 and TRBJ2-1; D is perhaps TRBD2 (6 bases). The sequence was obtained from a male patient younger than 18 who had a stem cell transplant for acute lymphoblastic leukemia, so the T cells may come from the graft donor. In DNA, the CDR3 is TGCGCCAGCAGACGTGGGGCGGGACTTCCTCCCTCCTACAATGAGCAGTTCTTC. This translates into CASRRGAGLPPSYNEQFF.